These 2 T cell receptor beta chains were all obtained from the same sample, sequenced in a study of chemoradiotherapy in HPV16-positive cancers (dated by TCRdb to between 2021 and 2024). The library was obtained by the immunoSEQ multiplex PCR assay. Drawn from immuneACCESS, this table holds only the in-frame rearrangements with V and J called that TCRdb kept. Clones are partly lost; checked studies trace under half to an unresolved V gene and leave the rest unexplained. The sample profile shows approximately 14,000 clones; about 91% of them were found once. The top ten constitute around 3.7% of the sample. The specimen comprised blood, sampled from a patient who underwent chemoradiotherapy. The receptors come from a human donor with HPV-associated anogenital cancer.

This clone is a singleton in its sample. The J gene is TRBJ1-2, the V gene TRBV30; the D is unclear. The V gene's germline CDR1 is GTSNPN and CDR2 SVGIG (reference sequence). CDR3 length: 12 residues. With 6 bases removed from V and 4 bases from J, the gap between germline ends came to 12 bases. The CDR3 DNA follows: TGTGCCTGCCAACGGGGTTCCTATGGCTACACCTTC. Encoded protein: CACQRGSYGYTF.

This clone came up once. This sequence joins TRBV28 and TRBJ2-7; no reliable D call. The CDR3 covers 12 residues. Germline values: CDR1 MDHEN, CDR2 SYDVKM. Trimming pared 6 bases from V and 6 bases from J, leaving 12 bases between. CDR3 nucleotides: TGTGCCAGCAGCTACGGACGGGTCGAGCAGTACTTC. Its protein is CASSYGRVEQYF.